Listed below are T cell receptor beta chains from one sample, sequenced in a study of monozygotic twins with inflammatory bowel disease. Using the 5' RACE reads, TCRdb records one entry per CDR3 protein without DNA. The sample includes around 380,000 distinct CDR3 sequences. Specimen: blood. These TCRs come from a human donor with ulcerative colitis or Crohn's disease, or a healthy co-twin of an affected twin (not recorded which). Each CDR3 is given with its conserved first and last residue.

>TRBJ2-7|TRBV4-1
CASSQRGPDATEQYF
>TRBJ2-7|TRBV19
CASSIREAYEQYF
>TRBJ1-1|TRBV27
CASRSAPGNTEAFF
>TRBJ1-1|TRBV6-5
CATSGFMNTEAFF
>TRBJ2-3|TRBV12-3/TRBV12-4
CASSSRGVGQYF
>TRBJ2-5|TRBV12-3/TRBV12-4
CASGIGAVQETQYF
>TRBJ2-3|TRBV20-1
CSARDPTGLGTDTQYF
>TRBJ2-4|TRBV27
CASSMRRGAQYF
>TRBJ1-1|TRBV6-5
CASSYSTGLETEAFF
>TRBJ1-3|TRBV6-5
CASSYSSGGNTIYF
>TRBJ2-3|TRBV5-1
CASSLSGQGPTDTQYF
>TRBJ2-5|TRBV5-1
CASSRTLGETQYF
>TRBJ1-5|TRBV20-1
CSAFRTGGGQPQHF
>TRBJ2-7|TRBV10-2
CASSVANEQYF
>TRBJ2-3|TRBV29-1
CSSGVQTVTDTQYF